This T cell receptor (beta chain) was retrieved from a study of CD8+ T cells in alopecia areata. Notes on this clone: Genes and germline come from the mouse. The DNA ends 4 residues before the CDR3 does, and the rest of the CDR3 is filled in from the germline J gene.

It was with CD4, CD8alpha, NKG2D, NKG2ACE and other markers that pooled cutaneous lymph node cells were sorted. cDNA prepared by RNA extraction and subsequent reverse transcription served as the template for sequencing. The table came from immunoSEQ multiplex PCR; TCRdb's copy has only in-frame clones and leaves some out. Found here are around 290,000 clones, no singletons; the ten largest cover roughly 1.2%. V was pared by 2 bases and J by 1 base, with 4 bases between. The CDR3 spans 13 residues. CDR1 FNHDT and CDR2 SITEND come from the germline V gene (reference sequence). The TCR was taken from a C3H/HeJ mouse with alopecia areata. For this mouse line, the MHC haplotype is H2-k. This sequence joins TRBV19 and TRBJ2-1; D gene unclear. Sequencing was performed on CD4+ T cells sorted from a lymph node. The covered CDR3 bases are TGTGCCAGCAGTATGTGGAACTATGCT. Residues: CASSMWNYA. The CDR3, in full, reads CASSMWNYAEQFF.